This T cell receptor (beta chain) was identified in a study of blood T cells in healthy people across ages (dated by TCRdb to 2014 to 2015). Regarding the research as a whole: In model experiments, template switching captured about one uniquely barcoded TCR beta cDNA molecule for every two T cells. The donors were split into four age groups: young (average roughly 15 years), middle-aged (39), aged (about 56) and long-lived (roughly 80). Using deep sequencing normalized with unique cDNA molecular identifiers, the study measured how TCR beta repertoire diversity changes with age. The study analyzed two additional independent replicas of 1 million unique cDNA reads from the same blood draw for two donors, one aged 18 to 30 and one aged 80 or older. Findings and caveats that apply to the study as a whole: Compared with the aged group, more naive CD4+ T cells, fewer expanded clones and increased TCR diversity were shown by the long-lived group, suggesting age selection. Observed TCR beta diversity per million T cells fell roughly linearly with age, and a significant reduction was already apparent by age about 38. The CMV infection status of donors was not known, potentially confounding age-related changes in expanded clonotypes. Because profiling used bulk unsorted PBMCs, naive and antigen-experienced compartments could not be compared conclusively. Observed TCR beta diversity correlated strongly with the percentage of naive T cells measured by flow cytometry. Estimates of total diversity from one million sequenced T cells were regarded as lower bounds and underestimates.

This clonotype was picked up many times. Its specific antigen is unknown. Base qualities are not provided; no much larger clone lies one nucleotide away. The 35 to 40 donors, aged about 6 to 100 years, were systemically healthy Caucasian individuals from Russia. Ten milliliters of peripheral blood were drawn from each donor into EDTA-treated Vacutainer tubes. Ficoll-Paque density-gradient centrifugation was used to isolate PBMCs, with at least 6 million per sample. Total RNA, at least 5 micrograms per sample, was extracted from PBMCs with Trizol reagent. The percentages of naive CD45RAhigh/CD27high T cells were determined by flow cytometry on a PBMC aliquot from every donor. Receptors were amplified or captured by 5' RACE. The sequencer listed for this sample is Illumina HiSeq 2500. A second PCR of about 6 to 12 cycles was run with a J-beta primer mix and a sample-barcoded 5' primer. A template-switch 5' adaptor carrying 12 random nucleotides introduced a unique molecular identifier onto each TCR beta cDNA molecule. Each sample yielded at least 2.5 million CDR3-containing paired-end reads. First-strand cDNA was synthesized from all RNA with the Mint cDNA synthesis kit, primed by a TRBC-specific oligonucleotide. All cDNA was treated with uracil-DNA glycosylase and then went through a first 18-cycle PCR with the universal primers M1SS and BC2_uni_R. The published analysis was carried out like this. For normalization, 1 million high-quality reads were randomly selected from each sample, with every read carrying a distinct molecular identifier. Instead of being binned into consensus sequences, reads that shared molecular identifiers were thrown out. MiTCR, run with a Q25 quality threshold and the strictest error-elimination algorithm, handled CDR3 identification, clonotype clustering and error correction. A nonparametric unseen species model using Euler transformation provided a lower-bound estimate of total TCR beta diversity. The public reads were quality trimmed at Q25 with fastp and then assembled into clones with MiXCR by TCRdb, keeping productive beta chains. Entries are consolidated by CDR3 protein sequence, retaining the most common genes and DNA. The V and J calls shown here were made by TCRdb, not taken from the authors' results. In all, the sample holds more than 450,000 distinct CDR3 sequences, and approximately 26% of those were seen once. The leading ten clones occupy under 4.5% of the sample.

Taken from cysteine to phenylalanine, the CDR3 has 16 residues. Of the read, only the CDR3 DNA is kept; its 48 bases are in frame from base 1. Taken from the germline V gene, the CDR1 and CDR2 loops are LGHNA and YSLEER. For this chain, trimming is 0 bases at the V end and 2 bases at the J end, and the number of junction bases without a gene match is 2. The same specimen was also included in a second study, on T cells of mothers and their children. In that second paper, the authors write: The donors were nine systemically healthy Caucasian individuals, made up of three mothers and their six children. cDNA synthesis used all of the extracted RNA, with around 1.4 ug of RNA in each 15 ul reaction. In the second PCR, sample barcodes and 2-4 random nucleotides were introduced via the M1S primer. Each mother yielded over 8 million TCR beta CDR3 reads and each child 2.5 million to 3 million reads. Thymic selection shapes the output of TCR recombination in a similar way in related and unrelated pairs, and inherited differences have a minor effect. Related mother-child pairs always showed normalized repertoire overlap that was slightly higher than in unrelated mother-child pairs, though the difference was never significant. With a sensitivity of around 97 clones per million clonotypes, no persistent microchimeric T cell clones were detected. In the study, deep NGS was used to compare the TCR beta repertoires of mothers and children, and features distinguishing related mother-child pairs from unrelated individuals were sought. On average, the children were roughly 11 +/- 4 years old, while the mothers were 40 +/- 4 years old. After adapters were ligated using NEBNext reagents, the libraries underwent 100+100 nt paired-end sequencing on an Illumina HiSeq 2000. Mother and child libraries were prepared a month apart and sequenced in separate runs to prevent cross-contamination. For each donor, somewhere between 500,000 and 2,000,000 distinct TCR beta clonotypes were identified. Naive TCR beta clonotypes were estimated from low-frequency clonotypes matched to each donor's FACS-determined naive share, without sorting.

The chain links TRBV4-3 with TRBJ1-3, with 9 middle bases fitting TRBD1. The sequenced sample consisted of blood. The receptor comes from a boy aged 2 to 9 in good health. The DNA is as follows: TGCGCCAGCAGCCAAGATCGACAGGGGGCTGGAAACACCATATATTTT. This translates into CASSQDRQGAGNTIYF.